The text below deals with one T cell receptor (beta chain). The data stem from a study of blood T cell repertoires in COVID-19. Data came from immunoSEQ multiplex PCR; TCRdb stores just in-frame clones and leaves some out. The sample shows approximately 480,000 clones, approximately 86% of them seen only once. Allocation to cohorts depended on clinical history reported by the participants. The CDR3 sequence is 15 residues long. Germline lookup yields CDR1 GTSNPN and CDR2 SVGIG (reference sequence). V trimming: 2 bases; J trimming: 2 bases; junction bases outside the gene matches: 4. This receptor was identified in a woman under 30 who had recovered from COVID-19. J is TRBJ1-4 and V is TRBV30; 8 nucleotides align to TRBD1. Sequenced sample: PBMCs or T cells enriched from blood (not recorded which). The CDR3 sequence is CAWSMTGATNEKLFF. In nucleotides, the CDR3 is TGTGCCTGGAGTATGACAGGGGCTACTAATGAAAAACTGTTTTTT.